This T cell receptor (beta chain) was identified in a study of vaccination effects on CD4 cells after COVID-19. Generated by immunoSEQ multiplex PCR, the TCRdb table keeps only in-frame clones and is missing some. The profile shows over 80,000 clones, under 85% of them singletons. V was clipped by 4 bases and J by 4 bases; unmatched bases: 6. Germline V CDR1 and CDR2: SGHRS, YFSETQ. This CDR3 has 14 amino acids. A note on this clone: Its antigen is as yet unknown.

CD4+ T cells specific for antigen were expanded with viral peptide pools by the ViraFEST assay before sequencing. The culture ran for roughly ten days, and then CD4+ T cells were isolated. Everyone in the study got two shots of either the BNT162b2 or mRNA-1273 vaccine. This sequence joins TRBV5-1 and TRBJ1-2; TRBD1 matches at 8 bases. The material sequenced was CD4+ T cells from PBMCs cultured with HCoV-OC43 spike peptides, taken after COVID-19 vaccination. The subset is: HCoV-OC43 spike overlapping peptide pool stimulation. This clonotype was sampled from a human donor who received a COVID-19 vaccine. CDR3 DNA: TGCGCCAGCAGCATTGACAGGGGAGCCTATGGCTACACCTTC. It encodes CASSIDRGAYGYTF.